Following are 30 T cell receptor beta chains from one sample sequenced in a study of T cells in Graves' hyperthyroidism and ophthalmopathy. Authors of the study amplified TCR beta CDR3 regions from RNA transcripts. A set of HTBI primers served as the primers for a first-round RT-PCR of the TCR CDR3. One entry per CDR3 protein results from TCRdb running MiXCR on the multiplex PCR reads. The table shows 800,000 or so distinct CDR3 sequences, with over 35% occurring only once. Sequencing used blood. Receptors originate from a young man with Graves' hyperthyroidism.

This chain uses TRBV20-1 with TRBJ2-7, with TRBD1 identical over 9 bases. Looked up from germline, CDR1 is DFQATT and CDR2 is SNEGSKA (reference sequence). The J segment lost 5 bases and the V segment lost 3 bases, leaving 5 bases of the junction unmatched. This CDR3 comprises 13 residues. As DNA, the CDR3 is TGCAGTGCTAGTTCGGACAGGGGAAACGAGCAGTACTTC. This codes for CSASSDRGNEQYF.

V and J are TRBV7-9 and TRBJ2-7, with 7 bases matching TRBD2. CDR3 length equals 11 residues. The V segment lost 7 bases and the J segment 7 bases; nucleotides outside the gene matches: 4. The germline V gene has CDR1 SEHNR and CDR2 FQNEAQ (reference sequence). CDR3: CASNHGGEQYF. Here the CDR3 DNA reads TGTGCCAGCAACCACGGGGGGGAGCAGTACTTC.

This clonotype has more than one count but fewer than ten. CDR3 sequence reads: CATWTGALGEQYF. The CDR3 DNA reads TGTGCCACTTGGACAGGGGCCCTTGGCGAGCAGTACTTC. This chain joins TRBV6-6 and TRBJ2-7, with 9 positions matching TRBD1. Germline lookup yields CDR1 MNHNY and CDR2 SVGAGI (reference sequence). Germline trimming cut 10 bases from V and 6 bases from J; bases unmatched to any gene: 10. The CDR3 runs 13 residues.

V and J are TRBV9 and TRBJ2-2; 8 positions match TRBD2. CDR3 length: 17 residues. Germline V gene data show CDR1 as SGDLS and CDR2 as YYNGEE. V lost 0 bases, J lost 2 bases, and 6 bases stayed unmatched. The CDR3 sequence: CASSVGAGGSNTGELFF. CDR3 DNA sequence: TGTGCCAGCAGCGTAGGGGCGGGGGGCTCAAACACCGGGGAGCTGTTTTTT.

This clonotype was recorded only once. The rearrangement links TRBV7-9 to TRBJ2-5, with 10 bases lining up with TRBD2. The CDR3 totals 17 residues. V lost 5 bases and J lost 5; bases outside the gene matches: 14. Germline V lookup: CDR1 SEHNR, CDR2 FQNEAQ (reference sequence). CDR3 amino acids: CASSPPVSGGPGETQYF. The CDR3 DNA reads as TGTGCCAGCAGCCCGCCGGTTAGCGGGGGGCCAGGGGAGACCCAGTACTTC.

In this sample, this clonotype turned up many times. This chain links TRBV25-1 with TRBJ1-1; D is possibly TRBD1 (6 bases). CDR3 length equals 12 residues. CDR1 is MGHDK and CDR2 is SYGVNS in the germline V gene. The V and J ends lost 7 bases and 7 bases respectively, with 13 bases between them. CDR3 in DNA: TGTGCCAGCAAACCAGGGGTCGGTGAAGCTTTCTTT. Amino acids: CASKPGVGEAFF.

In its sample, this clonotype was seen many times. The chain carries TRBV20-1 and TRBJ2-5; 8 bases map to TRBD2. The germline V gene has CDR1 DFQATT and CDR2 SNEGSKA (reference sequence). The CDR3 spans 15 residues. Germline trimming cut 3 bases from V and 5 bases from J; bases unmatched to any gene: 11. This CDR3 is CSASPEVGGGETQYF. DNA of the CDR3: TGCAGTGCTAGTCCCGAGGTCGGGGGGGGCGAGACCCAGTACTTC.

The chain joins TRBV20-1 to TRBJ2-5; tentatively, D is TRBD1 (5 bases). Germline lookup yields CDR1 DFQATT and CDR2 SNEGSKA (reference sequence). CDR3 length equals 16 residues. Trimming stripped 2 bases from V and 5 bases from J, with 21 bases between. Here the CDR3 DNA reads TGCAGTGCTAGAACAGGAAGTCCTTACCCCGGCGAGACCCAGTACTTC. It codes for CSARTGSPYPGETQYF.

CDR3 sequence (DNA): TGTGCCATCAGTGAGTCGGGGACGAACTCCTACGAGCAGTACTTC. It codes for CAISESGTNSYEQYF. The genes are TRBV10-3 and TRBJ2-7, with D perhaps TRBD1 or TRBD2 (5 bases each). Trimming removed 0 bases from V and 0 bases from J, with 9 bases in between. Germline lookup yields CDR1 ENHRY and CDR2 SYGVKD. This CDR3 is built from 15 residues.

This chain connects TRBV10-2 to TRBJ1-2, with D unclear. V lost 6 bases and J lost 3, with 11 bases in between. In germline, CDR1 is WSHSY, CDR2 SAAADI. This CDR3 is built from 13 residues. For the CDR3, the DNA is TGCGCCAGCAGCCCCGGACCGGACTATGGCTACACCTTC. This gives the protein CASSPGPDYGYTF.

This clonotype was seen repeatedly, ten times or more. J is TRBJ1-1 and V is TRBV29-1, with D hard to call. CDR3 length equals 11 residues. Germline CDR1 and CDR2: SQVTM and ANQGSEA. V dropped 7 bases and J dropped 1 base, with 7 bases sitting between them. For the CDR3, the DNA is TGCAGCGGGAGACAGAACACTGAAGCTTTCTTT. It encodes CSGRQNTEAFF.

This clonotype turned up a few times. The chain recombines TRBV11-1 with TRBJ2-7; D may be TRBD1 (6 bases). Looked up from germline, CDR1 is SGHAT and CDR2 is FQDESV (reference sequence). The CDR3 is 12 residues long. Between the trimmed V and J ends, which lost 8 bases and 2 bases, there was a span of 10 bases. CDR3 nucleotides: TGTGCCAGCGGACAGCATGCCTACGAGCAGTACTTC. This sequence encodes CASGQHAYEQYF.

To note about this clonotype: A read error is likely, as this CDR3 ends without the conserved phenylalanine or tryptophan. The limits of the CDR3 on the DNA are not certain, so only TCRdb's listed CDR3 is given. This chain connects TRBV9 to TRBJ2-6; TRBD1, the D gene given by the table, was not confirmed from the DNA. The length of the CDR3 is 10 amino acids, counting both ends. Germline values: CDR1 SGDLS, CDR2 YYNGEE. CDR3 in amino acids: CASSVSPVDP.

J is TRBJ1-4 and V is TRBV19; D unclear. Germline loops: CDR1 LNHDA, CDR2 SQIVND (reference sequence). This CDR3 contains 16 residues. Trimming took off 3 bases at V and 0 bases at J, with 11 bases between the two ends. CDR3 in amino acids: CASSIVTGATNEKLFF. The CDR3 DNA is TGTGCCAGTAGTATCGTGACCGGTGCAACTAATGAAAAACTGTTTTTT.

This clonotype was picked up many times. The genes are TRBV7-8 and TRBJ1-2; D gene uncertain. The CDR3 has 14 residues. The germline V gene encodes CDR1 SGHVS and CDR2 FQNEAQ. Trimming shortened V by 0 bases and J by 6 bases, and 11 bases separated the two germline ends. The CDR3 loop is CASSLARLRDGYTF. CDR3 bases: TGTGCCAGCAGCTTAGCGAGACTAAGGGATGGCTACACCTTC.

A remark on this clonotype: The junction departs from germline at one end; a sequencing error may be responsible. The J gene is TRBJ1-5, the V gene TRBV10-1, with a possible D match to TRBD1 (6 bases). The CDR3 totals 13 residues. The germline V gene encodes CDR1 WNHNN and CDR2 SYGVQD (reference sequence). The chain's CDR3 is CTSRGLGDQPQHF. The CDR3 bases are TGCACCAGCAGGGGACTGGGGGATCAGCCCCAGCATTTT.

This sequence joins TRBV19 and TRBJ1-5; the D is unclear. The CDR3 loop spans 16 amino acids. Germline assignment: CDR1 LNHDA and CDR2 SQIVND (reference sequence). With 0 bases removed from V and 3 bases from J, the gap between germline ends came to 12 bases. CDR3 coding DNA: TGTGCCAGTAGTATAGACCCACCTGGCTACAATCAGCCCCAGCATTTT. This codes for CASSIDPPGYNQPQHF. Looking up the rest from reference TRBV19 and TRBJ1-5 gives the full variable domain: DGGITQSPKYLFRKEGQNVTLSCEQNLNHDAMYWYRQDPGQGLRLIYYSQIVNDFQKGDIAEGYSVSREKKESFPLTVTSAQKNPTAFYLCASSIDPPGYNQPQHFGDGTRLSIL.

This clonotype appeared many times. J is TRBJ1-2 and V is TRBV29-1; unclear D gene. The germline gives CDR1 SQVTM, CDR2 ANQGSEA. The CDR3 runs 12 residues. V was trimmed by 8 bases and J by 8 bases, leaving 18 bases between them. The CDR3 loop reads CSSDRVDQGYTF. CDR3 sequence (DNA): TGCAGCTCGGACCGGGTCGACCAGGGCTACACCTTC.

The chain uses TRBV9 and TRBJ1-2; 7 nucleotides agree with TRBD1. Germline lookup yields CDR1 SGDLS and CDR2 YYNGEE. Trimming took 3 bases from V and 7 from J; bases not matched to a gene: 6. This CDR3 is built from 13 residues. CDR3 in amino acids: CASSAGGEFGYTF. DNA of the CDR3: TGTGCCAGCAGCGCAGGGGGGGAGTTTGGCTACACCTTC.

This sequence joins TRBV11-2 and TRBJ2-6; 7 bases match TRBD1. CDR1 and CDR2 from the germline V gene are SGHAT and FQNNGV. This CDR3 region has 20 residues. Trimming removed 1 base from V and 0 bases from J; junction bases left unmatched: 12. The CDR3 protein is CASSLVRGWGSDSGANVLTF. CDR3 sequence (DNA): TGTGCCAGCAGCTTAGTCAGGGGGTGGGGATCCGACTCTGGGGCCAACGTCCTGACTTTC.

This clonotype was detected many times. A much larger clone lies one base from this, so it may be a read error. This rearrangement joins TRBV7-8 to TRBJ1-1; D ambiguous. With 0 bases removed from V and 0 bases from J, the gap between germline ends came to 5 bases. The CDR3 covers 14 residues. The germline V gene has CDR1 SGHVS and CDR2 FQNEAQ. The CDR3 loop is CASSLARVNTEAFF. The CDR3, as DNA: TGTGCCAGCAGCTTAGCGCGGGTGAACACTGAAGCTTTCTTT.

There are many counts of this clonotype. The V and J genes are TRBV24-1 and TRBJ2-7; no definite D call. Germline CDR1 and CDR2: KGHDR and SFDVKD. V dropped 9 bases and J dropped 7 bases, with 12 bases sitting between them. The CDR3 loop spans 11 amino acids. CDR3 protein: CATYVEEEQYF. The DNA for the CDR3 is TGTGCCACCTATGTAGAAGAAGAGCAGTACTTC.

With respect to this clonotype: A much larger clone lies one base from this, so it may be a read error. This rearrangement joins TRBV10-3 to TRBJ2-5; 9 bases are a match to TRBD1. CDR3 length: 14 residues. V dropped 10 bases and J dropped 7; count of bases not matched to a gene: 13. Germline V gene sequence: CDR1 ENHRY, CDR2 SYGVKD. The CDR3 nucleotides are TGTGCCAGCAGGGCCGGGACAGGGTGGGGGACCCAGTACTTC. As protein: CASRAGTGWGTQYF.

This clonotype was picked up many times. The rearrangement uses TRBV20-1 and TRBJ1-6; TRBD1 matches 8 bases. The CDR3 has 14 amino acids. Germline lookup yields CDR1 DFQATT and CDR2 SNEGSKA (reference sequence). Losses at the gene ends were 3 bases for V and 10 bases for J; bases not matched to a gene: 8. The CDR3 loop is CSARAGQESSPLHF. DNA of the CDR3: TGCAGTGCTAGGGCGGGACAGGAGTCCTCACCCCTCCACTTT.

This rearrangement joins TRBV15 to TRBJ1-5; D is unclear. CDR3 length equals 11 residues. Trimming left V 0 bases short and J 12 bases short, with 6 bases between. Looked up from germline, CDR1 is LNHNV and CDR2 is YYDKDF (reference sequence). In DNA, the CDR3 is TGTGCCACCAGCAGAGATAAGGTCCAGCATTTT. It specifies CATSRDKVQHF. The variable domain in full, with the rest retrieved from reference TRBV15 and TRBJ1-5, is DAMVIQNPRYQVTQFGKPVTLSCSQTLNHNVMYWYQQKSSQAPKLLFHYYDKDFNNEADTPDNFQSRRPNTSFCFLDIRSPGLGDTAMYLCATSRDKVQHFGDGTRLSIL.

This clonotype has more than one count but fewer than ten. The CDR3 reads CASSISTDYEQYF. The CDR3 region has the DNA TGTGCCAGTAGTATCTCGACAGACTACGAGCAGTACTTC. The J gene is TRBJ2-7, the V gene TRBV19; D may be TRBD1 (5 bases). This CDR3 comprises 13 residues. Germline V lookup: CDR1 LNHDA, CDR2 SQIVND (reference sequence). V was clipped by 3 bases and J by 3 bases, with 9 bases between them. Looking up the rest from reference TRBV19 and TRBJ2-7 gives the full variable domain: DGGITQSPKYLFRKEGQNVTLSCEQNLNHDAMYWYRQDPGQGLRLIYYSQIVNDFQKGDIAEGYSVSREKKESFPLTVTSAQKNPTAFYLCASSISTDYEQYFGPGTRLTVT.

The chain joins TRBV7-3 to TRBJ1-1; tentatively, D is TRBD1 (5 bases). Trimming shortened V by 3 bases and J by 0 bases, and 11 bases separated the two germline ends. The CDR3 totals 15 residues. Germline V gives CDR1 SGHTA, CDR2 FQGTGA. The DNA for the CDR3 is TGTGCCAGCAGCTTTGGGACCGGGATGAACACTGAAGCTTTCTTT. As protein: CASSFGTGMNTEAFF.

This clonotype was detected only a few times. The V call is TRBV6-5, the J call TRBJ2-5; 7 positions agree with TRBD2. V dropped 6 bases and J dropped 5; count of bases not matched to a gene: 6. Per germline, CDR1 MNHEY and CDR2 SVGAGI. CDR3 size: 13 residues. CDR3 in amino acids: CASRTQGGETQYF. For the CDR3, the DNA is TGTGCCAGCAGGACTCAGGGAGGGGAGACCCAGTACTTC.

This clonotype was found a few times. This chain uses TRBV9 with TRBJ2-2, with 7 bases aligning to TRBD2. CDR1 SGDLS and CDR2 YYNGEE come from the germline V gene. The CDR3 length is 17 residues. V shed 4 bases, J shed 2 bases, and the junction held 11 bases outside the gene matches. CDR3 region: CASSPRLQRGNTGELFF. In nucleotides, the CDR3 is TGTGCCAGCAGCCCCCGTTTGCAGCGGGGAAACACCGGGGAGCTGTTTTTT.

This clonotype was detected a few times. The rearrangement joins TRBV7-6 to TRBJ1-3; D unclear. Germline V gene lookup returns CDR1 SGHVS and CDR2 FNYEAQ. The CDR3 totals 16 residues. The V end was cut by 1 base, the J end by 2 bases, with 12 bases between. The chain's CDR3 is CASSLGIGKTGNTIYF. The CDR3 bases are TGTGCCAGCAGCTTAGGGATAGGGAAAACTGGAAACACCATATATTTT.